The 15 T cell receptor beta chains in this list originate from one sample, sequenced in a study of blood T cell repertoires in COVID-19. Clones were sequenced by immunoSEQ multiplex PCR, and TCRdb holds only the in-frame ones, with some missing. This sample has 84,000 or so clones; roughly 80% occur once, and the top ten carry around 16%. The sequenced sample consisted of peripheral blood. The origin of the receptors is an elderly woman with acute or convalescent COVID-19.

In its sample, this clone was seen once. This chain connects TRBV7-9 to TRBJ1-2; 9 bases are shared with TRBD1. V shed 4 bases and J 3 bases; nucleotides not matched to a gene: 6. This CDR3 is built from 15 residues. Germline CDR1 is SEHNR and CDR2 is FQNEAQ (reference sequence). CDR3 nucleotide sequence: TGTGCCAGCAGCTCGGGGACAGGGAGACACTATGGCTACACCTTC. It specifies CASSSGTGRHYGYTF.

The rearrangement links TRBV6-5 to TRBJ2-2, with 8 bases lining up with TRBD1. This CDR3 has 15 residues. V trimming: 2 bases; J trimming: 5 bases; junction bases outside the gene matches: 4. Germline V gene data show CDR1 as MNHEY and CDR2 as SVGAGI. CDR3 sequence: CASSYDTGGTGELFF. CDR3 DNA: TGTGCCAGCAGTTACGACACAGGGGGTACCGGGGAGCTGTTTTTT.

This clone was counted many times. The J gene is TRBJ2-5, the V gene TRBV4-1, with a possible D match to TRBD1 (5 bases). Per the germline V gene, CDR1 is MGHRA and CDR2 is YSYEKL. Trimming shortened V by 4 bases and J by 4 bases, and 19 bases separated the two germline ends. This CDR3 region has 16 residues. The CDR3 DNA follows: TGCGCCAGCAGCCTTAGGGCTCAAGGGGCAACAGAGACCCAGTACTTC. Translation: CASSLRAQGATETQYF.

CDR3 loop: CASRPTPAGGIEAFF. The CDR3 nucleotides read TGTGCCAGCAGGCCTACCCCGGCAGGGGGCATCGAAGCTTTCTTT. The chain uses TRBV6-5 and TRBJ1-1, with 8 bases lining up with TRBD1. The length of the CDR3 is 15 residues. Trimming cost V 6 bases and J 8 bases; bases outside gene matches: 14. Germline values: CDR1 MNHEY, CDR2 SVGAGI.

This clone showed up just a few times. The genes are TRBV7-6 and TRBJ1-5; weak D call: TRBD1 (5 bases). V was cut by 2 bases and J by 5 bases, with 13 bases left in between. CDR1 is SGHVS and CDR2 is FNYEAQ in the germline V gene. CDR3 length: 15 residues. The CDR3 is CASSLQGSFDQPQHF. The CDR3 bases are TGTGCCAGCAGCTTACAGGGATCGTTCGATCAGCCCCAGCATTTT.

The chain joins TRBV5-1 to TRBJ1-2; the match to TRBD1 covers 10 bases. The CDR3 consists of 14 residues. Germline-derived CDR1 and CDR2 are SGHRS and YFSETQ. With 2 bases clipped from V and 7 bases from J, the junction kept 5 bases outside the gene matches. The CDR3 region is CASSFRQGAAGYTF. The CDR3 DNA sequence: TGCGCCAGCAGCTTTCGACAGGGGGCCGCTGGCTACACCTTC.

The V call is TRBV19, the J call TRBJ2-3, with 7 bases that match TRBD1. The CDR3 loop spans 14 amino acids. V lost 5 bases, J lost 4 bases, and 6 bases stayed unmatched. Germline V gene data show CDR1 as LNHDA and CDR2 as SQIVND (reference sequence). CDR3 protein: CASSGQVGPDTQYF. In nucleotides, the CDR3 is TGTGCCAGTAGTGGACAGGTGGGTCCAGATACGCAGTATTTT.

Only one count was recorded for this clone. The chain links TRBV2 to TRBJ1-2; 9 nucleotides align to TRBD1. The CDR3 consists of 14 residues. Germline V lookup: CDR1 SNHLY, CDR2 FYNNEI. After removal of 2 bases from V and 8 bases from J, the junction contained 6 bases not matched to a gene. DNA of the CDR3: TGTGCCAGCAGTGAATCACAGGGGGCTTTGGGCTACACCTTC. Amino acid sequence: CASSESQGALGYTF.

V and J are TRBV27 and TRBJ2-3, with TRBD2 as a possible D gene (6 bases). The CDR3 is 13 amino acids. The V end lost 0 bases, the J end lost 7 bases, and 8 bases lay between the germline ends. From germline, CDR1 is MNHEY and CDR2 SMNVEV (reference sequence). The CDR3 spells CASSLSAGNTQYF. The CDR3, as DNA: TGTGCCAGCAGTTTATCGGCGGGGAATACGCAGTATTTT.

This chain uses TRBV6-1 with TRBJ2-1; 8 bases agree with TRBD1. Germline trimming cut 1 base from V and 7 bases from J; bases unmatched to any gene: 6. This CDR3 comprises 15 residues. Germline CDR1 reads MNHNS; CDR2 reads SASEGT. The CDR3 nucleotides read TGTGCCAGCAGTGAAGGCTGGACAGGGATAAATGAGCAGTTCTTC. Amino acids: CASSEGWTGINEQFF.

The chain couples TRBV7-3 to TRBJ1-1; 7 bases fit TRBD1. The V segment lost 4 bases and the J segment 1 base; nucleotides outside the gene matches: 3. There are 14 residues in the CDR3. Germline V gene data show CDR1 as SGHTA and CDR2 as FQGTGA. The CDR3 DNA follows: TGTGCCAGCAGCTCTTCAGGGGGGAACACTGAAGCTTTCTTT. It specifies CASSSSGGNTEAFF.

As DNA, the CDR3 is TGTGCCAGCAGCATCCGACAGGGGGCATTTCGAACGAATGAAAAACTGTTTTTT. This gives the protein CASSIRQGAFRTNEKLFF. J is TRBJ1-4 and V is TRBV5-6; 10 nucleotides agree with TRBD1. This CDR3 comprises 18 residues. With 4 bases clipped from V and 5 bases from J, the junction kept 14 bases outside the gene matches. CDR1 and CDR2 from the germline V gene are SGHDT and YYEEEE.

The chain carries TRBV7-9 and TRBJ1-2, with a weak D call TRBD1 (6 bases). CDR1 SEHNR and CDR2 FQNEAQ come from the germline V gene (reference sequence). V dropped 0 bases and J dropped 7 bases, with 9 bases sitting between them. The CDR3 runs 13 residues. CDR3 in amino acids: CASSLAGHFGYTF. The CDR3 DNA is TGTGCCAGCAGCTTAGCGGGACATTTTGGCTACACCTTC.

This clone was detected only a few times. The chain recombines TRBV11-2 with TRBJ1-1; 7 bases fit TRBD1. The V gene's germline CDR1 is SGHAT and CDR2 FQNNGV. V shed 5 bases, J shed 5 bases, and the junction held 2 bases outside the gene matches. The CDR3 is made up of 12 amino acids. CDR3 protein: CASSLQGTEAFF. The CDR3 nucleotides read TGTGCCAGCAGCCTACAGGGGACTGAAGCTTTCTTT.

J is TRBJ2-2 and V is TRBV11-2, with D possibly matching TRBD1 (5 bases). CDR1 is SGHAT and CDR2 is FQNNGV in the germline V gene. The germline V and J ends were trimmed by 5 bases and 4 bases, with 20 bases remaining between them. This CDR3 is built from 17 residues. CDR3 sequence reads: CASSPRGQGSGTGELFF. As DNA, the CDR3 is TGTGCCAGCAGCCCCCGTGGGCAGGGAAGTGGCACCGGGGAGCTGTTTTTT.